Listed here are 23 T cell receptor beta chains from one sample, sequenced in a study of T-cell memory formation after mild COVID-19. TCRdb itself ran the 5' RACE reads through MiXCR, one entry per CDR3 protein. The data contain under 200,000 distinct CDR3 sequences, approximately 10% of them singletons. The sample consisted of PBMCs or a T cell subset sorted from them (not recorded which). The receptors shown here come from a man younger than 30 who had mild COVID-19 (a few samples of this study predate the infection). Cell type and time point are not known.

The genes are TRBV3-1 and TRBJ1-2; tentatively, D is TRBD1 (5 bases). CDR1 LGHDT and CDR2 YNNKEL come from the germline V gene (reference sequence). V lost 6 bases and J 7 bases, leaving 15 bases between the germline ends. CDR3 length: 13 residues. The CDR3 is CASRQALGSGYTF. CDR3 coding DNA: TGTGCCAGCAGACAGGCATTGGGGTCTGGCTACACCTTC.

V is TRBV5-5 and J is TRBJ2-5; TRBD1 matches at 8 bases. V gave up 2 bases and J gave up 4 bases; unmatched junction bases: 4. Germline CDR1 reads SGHKS; CDR2 reads YYEKEE (reference sequence). The CDR3 consists of 14 residues. This CDR3 reads CASSFRGPGETQYF. The CDR3 DNA is TGTGCCAGCAGCTTCAGGGGGCCGGGAGAGACCCAGTACTTC.

Points on this clonotype: Relative to the germline gene, one junction end is altered; a read error may explain this. The chain combines TRBV4-3 with TRBJ2-1; the D gene is possibly TRBD2 (6 bases). The CDR3 has 15 residues. The germline gives CDR1 LGHNA, CDR2 YSLEER. CDR3 amino acids: CASSQDAGGYNQQFF. CDR3 sequence (DNA): TGCGCCAGCAGCCAAGATGCCGGGGGATACAATCAGCAGTTCTTC.

The chain links TRBV7-2 to TRBJ2-3; D might be TRBD1 (5 bases). This CDR3 is built from 12 residues. The germline CDR1 and CDR2 sequences are SGHTA and FQGNSA. Trimming removed 4 bases at V and 7 bases at J, with 9 bases between. Written as DNA, the CDR3 is TGTGCCAGCAGCTCTCAGGGATATACGCAGTATTTT. This sequence encodes CASSSQGYTQYF. Filled out from reference TRBV7-2 and TRBJ2-3, the complete variable domain reads GAGVSQSPSNKVTEKGKDVELRCDPISGHTALYWYRQSLGQGLEFLIYFQGNSAPDKSGLPSDRFSAERTGGSVSTLTIQRTQQEDSAVYLCASSSQGYTQYFGPGTRLTVL.

This clonotype turned up a few times. J is TRBJ1-6 and V is TRBV7-2; D gene uncertain. CDR3 length: 15 residues. V was cut by 2 bases and J by 7 bases, with 12 bases left in between. Looked up from germline, CDR1 is SGHTA and CDR2 is FQGNSA. Here the CDR3 reads CASSLFRVQNSPLHF. Here the CDR3 DNA reads TGTGCCAGCAGCTTATTTCGGGTCCAGAATTCACCCCTCCACTTT.

This clonotype was counted only a few times. The gene calls are TRBV18 and TRBJ2-6, with 9 bases matching TRBD1. V gave up 2 bases and J gave up 0 bases; unmatched junction bases: 11. CDR1 and CDR2 (germline): KGHSH, LQKENI. The CDR3 sequence is 20 residues long. DNA for the CDR3: TGTGCCAGCTCACCAGGCCCGGGACAGGGATTCACCTCTGGGGCCAACGTCCTGACTTTC. Translated, it gives CASSPGPGQGFTSGANVLTF.

This sequence joins TRBV2 and TRBJ1-5; TRBD1 is a possible D gene (5 bases). The CDR3 is made up of 16 amino acids. From germline, CDR1 is SNHLY and CDR2 FYNNEI. Trimming removed 2 bases at V and 1 base at J, with 12 bases between. The CDR3 sequence: CASSEIQGASNQPQHF. The CDR3 DNA sequence: TGTGCCAGCAGTGAAATCCAGGGAGCGAGCAATCAGCCCCAGCATTTT.

This clonotype was seen a few times. The rearrangement uses TRBV2 and TRBJ1-1; D remains unclear. Germline V lookup: CDR1 SNHLY, CDR2 FYNNEI. The CDR3 is made up of 13 amino acids. Trimming shortened V by 4 bases and J by 9 bases, and 15 bases separated the two germline ends. Written as DNA, the CDR3 is TGTGCCAGCAGTGCGAGGGTGAGAAGTAAAGCTTTCTTT. Protein product: CASSARVRSKAFF.

The rearrangement joins TRBV9 to TRBJ2-2; 9 nucleotides agree with TRBD2. The CDR3 contains 17 residues. Germline CDR1 SGDLS, CDR2 YYNGEE. V dropped 4 bases and J dropped 4; count of bases not matched to a gene: 11. CDR3 DNA sequence: TGTGCCAGCAGCTCTACGTATAGCGGGGGATTCACCGGGGAGCTGTTTTTT. Translation: CASSSTYSGGFTGELFF.

The table lists this clonotype with a few counts. The chain is built from TRBV7-2 and TRBJ1-4, with D hard to call. This CDR3 comprises 15 residues. Germline CDR1 reads SGHTA; CDR2 reads FQGNSA. Deletions cut 2 bases from V and 3 bases from J, with 10 bases between. DNA of the CDR3: TGTGCCAGCAGCTTAAGGAATGGGGCTAATGAAAAACTGTTTTTT. It yields the protein CASSLRNGANEKLFF.

The chain uses TRBV21-1 and TRBJ2-5; TRBD2 was called by the table and not checked on the DNA. TRBV21-1 is shown as a pseudogene. The CDR3 contains 14 residues. This CDR3 reads CASLGTSLWETQYF. The CDR3, as DNA: TGTGCCAGCCTTGGAACTAGCTTATGGGAGACCCAGTACTTC.

There are a few counts of this clonotype. V usage is TRBV6-6 and J usage is TRBJ2-7; D assignment may be TRBD1 or TRBD2 (5 bases each). From germline, CDR1 is MNHNY and CDR2 SVGAGI (reference sequence). Trimming removed 1 base from V and 5 bases from J, with 6 bases in between. The CDR3 spans 12 residues. CDR3 region: CASSYLGDEQYV. CDR3 nucleotide sequence: TGTGCCAGCAGTTACTTGGGGGACGAGCAGTACGTC.

The J gene is TRBJ2-2, the V gene TRBV20-1, with 8 nucleotides matching TRBD1. The germline V gene encodes CDR1 DFQATT and CDR2 SNEGSKA (reference sequence). After removal of 7 bases from V and 5 bases from J, the junction contained 6 bases not matched to a gene. The CDR3 extends over 13 amino acids. The CDR3, as DNA: TGCAGTGTCACTAGGACAGGGACCGGGGAGCTGTTTTTT. It is translated as CSVTRTGTGELFF.

The table lists this clonotype with many counts. The V gene is TRBV4-3, the J gene TRBJ2-3; possible D gene TRBD1, 5 bases. CDR3 length equals 15 residues. The V end lost 1 base, the J end lost 1 base, and 9 bases lay between the germline ends. The germline V gene has CDR1 LGHNA and CDR2 YSLEER. CDR3 sequence (DNA): TGCGCCAGCAGCCAAGTTACAGGCCGCACAGATACGCAGTATTTT. This sequence encodes CASSQVTGRTDTQYF.

This clonotype turned up a few times. This chain joins TRBV28 and TRBJ1-5; the D gene is possibly TRBD1 (5 bases). The CDR3 length is 14 residues. Trimming pared 7 bases from V and 6 bases from J, leaving 16 bases between. CDR1 is MDHEN and CDR2 is SYDVKM in the germline V gene. The CDR3 DNA follows: TGTGCCAGCACCCCGGGGGATCTTGCTCAGCCCCAGCATTTT. Translated, it gives CASTPGDLAQPQHF.

J is TRBJ2-7 and V is TRBV18; TRBD2 matches at 8 bases. Germline V gives CDR1 KGHSH, CDR2 LQKENI. The CDR3 spans 16 residues. V was pared by 4 bases and J by 3 bases, with 11 bases of the junction left unmatched. CDR3 DNA: TGTGCCAGCTCACAAACGGTCGGAGCGGGGGACTACGAGCAGTACTTC. It encodes CASSQTVGAGDYEQYF.

A few counts support this clonotype. The chain recombines TRBV7-2 with TRBJ1-1; D is undetermined. Trimming removed 2 bases at V and 4 bases at J, with 8 bases between. This CDR3 has 13 residues. Germline V gene sequence: CDR1 SGHTA, CDR2 FQGNSA. DNA for the CDR3: TGTGCCAGCAGCTTATTCTCCTCCACTGAAGCTTTCTTT. It encodes CASSLFSSTEAFF.

This clonotype appeared a few times. V gene TRBV3-1 combines with J gene TRBJ1-2, with D perhaps TRBD1 (5 bases). From germline, CDR1 is LGHDT and CDR2 YNNKEL (reference sequence). The CDR3 is 14 amino acids. V gave up 0 bases and J gave up 8 bases, with 13 bases separating them. CDR3 region: CASSQDDRPGGYTF. As DNA, the CDR3 is TGTGCCAGCAGCCAAGACGACAGACCGGGGGGCTACACCTTC. The full variable domain, completed using reference TRBV3-1 and TRBJ1-2, is DTAVSQTPKYLVTQMGNDKSIKCEQNLGHDTMYWYKQDSKKFLKIMFSYNNKELIINETVPNRFSPKSPDKAHLNLHINSLELGDSAVYFCASSQDDRPGGYTFGSGTRLTVV.

The V and J genes are TRBV5-1 and TRBJ1-2; 7 bases map to TRBD1. Germline V gives CDR1 SGHRS, CDR2 YFSETQ. CDR3 length: 19 residues. Trimming took 0 bases from V and 4 from J; bases not matched to a gene: 18. The CDR3 coding sequence is TGCGCCAGCAGCTTGGCCCAATACGAACAGGGGCAACCTCCCTATGGCTACACCTTC. Translating gives CASSLAQYEQGQPPYGYTF.

This clonotype came up many times. V and J are TRBV5-1 and TRBJ2-6, with D perhaps matching TRBD1 (5 bases). The CDR3 has 15 residues. V shed 3 bases and J shed 3 bases, with 10 bases lying between them. Germline V gene data show CDR1 as SGHRS and CDR2 as YFSETQ. For the CDR3, the DNA is TGCGCCAGCAGCTCCTGGGGCGGTGGGGCCAACGTCCTGACTTTC. Translation gives CASSSWGGGANVLTF.

This clonotype turned up a few times. J is TRBJ1-4 and V is TRBV20-1; no reliable D call. Trimming removed 6 bases at V and 6 bases at J, with 14 bases between. CDR3 size: 13 residues. In germline, CDR1 is DFQATT, CDR2 SNEGSKA (reference sequence). CDR3 bases: TGCAGTGCCCCCGGGCAGTATGATGAAAAACTGTTTTTT. It translates to CSAPGQYDEKLFF.

This clonotype has at least ten counts. V is TRBV5-1 and J is TRBJ2-5; weak D call: TRBD2 (6 bases). CDR1 is SGHRS and CDR2 is YFSETQ in the germline V gene. The CDR3 contains 14 residues. V was pared by 2 bases and J by 1 base, with 9 bases between. The CDR3 DNA sequence: TGCGCCAGCAGCTTTGGGGACTCCCAAGAGACCCAGTACTTC. It translates to CASSFGDSQETQYF.

This clonotype was seen only a few times. J is TRBJ1-2 and V is TRBV4-1; 8 nucleotides align to TRBD1. Per the germline V gene, CDR1 is MGHRA and CDR2 is YSYEKL. The V gene end was trimmed by 0 bases and the J gene end by 5 bases; junction bases not matched to a gene: 5. This CDR3 is built from 15 residues. The CDR3: CASSQEAGGGYGYTF. CDR3 coding DNA: TGCGCCAGCAGCCAAGAGGCAGGGGGCGGGTATGGCTACACCTTC.